This T cell receptor beta chain is from a study of OX40 agonist ivuxolimab in advanced cancers. Overall study context: The group had a mean age of around 60 years, ranged from roughly 20 to 80, and was 80% to 85% male.

V lost 4 bases and J lost 2; bases outside the gene matches: 6. Germline V gene lookup returns CDR1 SGHRS and CDR2 YFSETQ. The CDR3 sequence is 15 residues long. With autoimmune disease history or systemic immunosuppression, patients were excluded. Generated by immunoSEQ multiplex PCR, the TCRdb table keeps only in-frame clones and is missing some. The data hold approximately 88,000 clones, with approximately 90% observed a single time. This sample comprised CD4+ or CD8+ T cells sorted from blood, obtained in a trial of the OX40 agonist ivuxolimab. The sequence came from an adult with an advanced solid tumor such as melanoma, head and neck, liver or kidney cancer. The chain recombines TRBV5-1 with TRBJ2-5; 9 bases align to TRBD2. For the CDR3, the DNA is TGCGCCAGCAGCGTTAGCGGGAGTCGGCAAGAGACCCAGTACTTC. Protein product: CASSVSGSRQETQYF.